This is a list of T cell receptor beta chains from one sample in a study of T cell changes during pregnancy in multiple sclerosis. Libraries were prepared by immunoSEQ multiplex PCR; TCRdb keeps only in-frame clonotypes and omits some of them. The repertoire holds fewer than 150,000 clones, 90% to 96% seen once, with 0.44% in the top ten. Sequencing used peripheral blood, obtained after pregnancy. The receptor set was obtained from a female donor with multiple sclerosis, enrolled in a pregnancy study. Each CDR3 is given with its conserved first and last residue. Each record gives: clone size, V gene, D gene, J gene, CDR3 DNA, CDR3 protein. A D gene is named only where the DNA matches it firmly. Rows give clone size only sometimes, using once, few, many, or a class for an expanded clone.

abundance: .; v_gene: TRBV28; d_gene: .; j_gene: TRBJ1-5; CDR3nt: TGTGCCAGCAGTTTGCGGGAACGATTTAACAATCAGCCCCAGCATTTT; CDR3aa: CASSLRERFNNQPQHF
abundance: once; v_gene: TRBV7-8; d_gene: .; j_gene: TRBJ1-5; CDR3nt: TGTGCCAGCAGCCAAGGCCCCACTCGGAGCCTGATAAATCAGCCCCAGCATTTT; CDR3aa: CASSQGPTRSLINQPQHF
abundance: .; v_gene: TRBV30; d_gene: .; j_gene: TRBJ2-3; CDR3nt: TGTGCCTTCACACAGAGCACAGATACGCAGTATTTT; CDR3aa: CAFTQSTDTQYF
abundance: .; v_gene: TRBV6-6; d_gene: TRBD2; j_gene: TRBJ2-1; CDR3nt: TGTGCCAGCAGTTACGGGACTAGCGACAATGAGCAGTTCTTC; CDR3aa: CASSYGTSDNEQFF
abundance: .; v_gene: TRBV25-1; d_gene: .; j_gene: TRBJ1-2; CDR3nt: TGTGCCAGCAGTGAATGGGGGAGGGAGGTCTATGGCTACACCTTC; CDR3aa: CASSEWGREVYGYTF
abundance: .; v_gene: TRBV6-6; d_gene: TRBD1; j_gene: TRBJ2-7; CDR3nt: TGTGCCAGCAGCCAAGGACAGGGAAGGGAGCAGTACTTC; CDR3aa: CASSQGQGREQYF
abundance: .; v_gene: TRBV10-2; d_gene: TRBD1; j_gene: TRBJ2-7; CDR3nt: TGCGCCAGCAGTGTCCAGGGGGCCTACGAGCAGTACTTC; CDR3aa: CASSVQGAYEQYF
abundance: .; v_gene: TRBV28; d_gene: TRBD2; j_gene: TRBJ2-7; CDR3nt: TGTGCCAGCAACCCGGGGGGGGAGGAGCAGTACTTC; CDR3aa: CASNPGGEEQYF
abundance: .; v_gene: TRBV4-2; d_gene: TRBD2; j_gene: TRBJ2-3; CDR3nt: TGTGCCAGCAGCCAAGAACACGGAAGCGGGAGGGCCCACGTTAGCACAGATACGCAGTATTTT; CDR3aa: CASSQEHGSGRAHVSTDTQYF
abundance: .; v_gene: TRBV27; d_gene: TRBD2; j_gene: TRBJ2-7; CDR3nt: TGTGCCAGCAGTTTACGGACTAGCGGTATCGAGCAGTACTTC; CDR3aa: CASSLRTSGIEQYF
abundance: .; v_gene: TRBV5-1; d_gene: TRBD1; j_gene: TRBJ1-2; CDR3nt: TGCGCCAGCAGCTTGCCCTCGGGACAGGGGTATGGCTACACCTTC; CDR3aa: CASSLPSGQGYGYTF
abundance: .; v_gene: TRBV2; d_gene: .; j_gene: TRBJ1-2; CDR3nt: TGTGCCAGCAGTGAAGAGGTCAGGGTAACTCGTGGCTACACCTTC; CDR3aa: CASSEEVRVTRGYTF
abundance: .; v_gene: TRBV6-5; d_gene: TRBD2; j_gene: TRBJ2-5; CDR3nt: TGTGCCAGCAGTTCCTTTGGACTAGCAGAGACCCAGTACTTC; CDR3aa: CASSSFGLAETQYF
abundance: .; v_gene: TRBV28; d_gene: .; j_gene: TRBJ1-2; CDR3nt: TGTGCCAGCAGCAAAAAGAAATTGTGGATAGGGAGCTTCTATGGCTACACCTTC; CDR3aa: CASSKKKLWIGSFYGYTF
abundance: once; v_gene: TRBV15; d_gene: .; j_gene: TRBJ1-2; CDR3nt: TGTGCCACCAGCAGGGCCAGGACAGAAACCTATGGCTACACCTTC; CDR3aa: CATSRARTETYGYTF
abundance: .; v_gene: TRBV7-9; d_gene: .; j_gene: TRBJ2-3; CDR3nt: TGTGCCAGCAGCTGGGGGCAGGGCGCTAGCACAGATACGCAGTATTTT; CDR3aa: CASSWGQGASTDTQYF
abundance: .; v_gene: TRBV19; d_gene: .; j_gene: TRBJ2-1; CDR3nt: TGTGCCAGTAGTATAACGCCGATAGGGAGCTCCTACAATGAGCAGTTCTTC; CDR3aa: CASSITPIGSSYNEQFF
abundance: .; v_gene: TRBV5-4; d_gene: .; j_gene: TRBJ2-1; CDR3nt: TGTGCCAGCAGTTGGGACTCCCAAAGGGAGCAGTTCTTC; CDR3aa: CASSWDSQREQFF
abundance: once; v_gene: TRBV19; d_gene: .; j_gene: TRBJ2-3; CDR3nt: TGTGCCAGTAGTATCCAAGCGGGTCTCCCCACAGATACGCAGTATTTT; CDR3aa: CASSIQAGLPTDTQYF
abundance: .; v_gene: TRBV9; d_gene: TRBD2; j_gene: TRBJ2-1; CDR3nt: TGTGCCAGCAGTGCCCCCAGCGGGAGGGCCGACAATGAGCAGTTCTTC; CDR3aa: CASSAPSGRADNEQFF
abundance: .; v_gene: TRBV2; d_gene: TRBD1; j_gene: TRBJ1-5; CDR3nt: TGTGCCAGCAGTGGAAGACAGGGTAGCAATCAGCCCCAGCATTTT; CDR3aa: CASSGRQGSNQPQHF
abundance: .; v_gene: TRBV6-1; d_gene: .; j_gene: TRBJ2-1; CDR3nt: TGTGCCAGCAGTGAAGCGCAGACGGGGGCCTACAATGAGCAGTTCTTC; CDR3aa: CASSEAQTGAYNEQFF
abundance: .; v_gene: TRBV19; d_gene: .; j_gene: TRBJ1-5; CDR3nt: TGTGCCAGTAGTATTCTGTCGGGTCAGCCCCAGCATTTT; CDR3aa: CASSILSGQPQHF
abundance: .; v_gene: TRBV9; d_gene: .; j_gene: TRBJ1-5; CDR3nt: TGTGCCAGCAGCGTAGGTCCGTGGGCTGACAATCAGCCCCAGCATTTT; CDR3aa: CASSVGPWADNQPQHF
abundance: few; v_gene: TRBV7-9; d_gene: TRBD1; j_gene: TRBJ1-1; CDR3nt: TGTGCCAGCAGCCCCACGGTGACAGGGACGGTTGAGGGCACTGAAGCTTTCTTT; CDR3aa: CASSPTVTGTVEGTEAFF
abundance: .; v_gene: TRBV7-2; d_gene: .; j_gene: TRBJ1-5; CDR3nt: TGTGCCAGCAGCTTAGTTGGGACACCCAGTAATCAGCCCCAGCATTTT; CDR3aa: CASSLVGTPSNQPQHF
abundance: few; v_gene: TRBV2; d_gene: .; j_gene: TRBJ1-1; CDR3nt: TGTGCCAGCAGTGGGCGAGGGGCTTTCTTT; CDR3aa: CASSGRGAFF
abundance: few; v_gene: TRBV28; d_gene: TRBD2; j_gene: TRBJ2-7; CDR3nt: TGTGCCAGCAGTCCCGGGACTAGCGGGAACGAGCAGTACTTC; CDR3aa: CASSPGTSGNEQYF
abundance: .; v_gene: TRBV27; d_gene: .; j_gene: TRBJ2-2; CDR3nt: TGTGCCAGCAGTCTCCCGGTCCCCGGGGAGCTGTTTTTT; CDR3aa: CASSLPVPGELFF
abundance: .; v_gene: TRBV29-1; d_gene: .; j_gene: TRBJ2-2; CDR3nt: TGCAGCGTTGTGAGCGGCATGGGGGAGCTGTTTTTT; CDR3aa: CSVVSGMGELFF
abundance: .; v_gene: TRBV10-3; d_gene: TRBD1; j_gene: TRBJ2-3; CDR3nt: TGTGCCATCGGGGGAGAACAGGGGACCGGCACAGATACGCAGTATTTT; CDR3aa: CAIGGEQGTGTDTQYF